What follows describes a single T cell receptor (beta chain). Looked up from germline, CDR1 is SGHAT and CDR2 is FQNNGV. The CDR3 runs to 14 residues. The V gene end was trimmed by 2 bases and the J gene end by 3 bases; junction bases not matched to a gene: 1. This sample was included in a study of T cell repertoires in ileal Crohn's disease. The assay was immunoSEQ multiplex PCR, and TCRdb's table has in-frame clones only and misses some. Of approximately 3,300 clones listed, 85% to 95% are singletons. The time point was: inflamed ileum from the surgical specimen. V gene TRBV11-2 combines with J gene TRBJ2-7; 10 bases fit TRBD2. This clonotype originated in an adult with Crohn's disease. The source material was ileal tissue. The CDR3 is CASSLSSGSYEQYF. CDR3 nucleotide sequence: TGTGCCAGCAGCTTATCTAGCGGGAGCTACGAGCAGTACTTC.